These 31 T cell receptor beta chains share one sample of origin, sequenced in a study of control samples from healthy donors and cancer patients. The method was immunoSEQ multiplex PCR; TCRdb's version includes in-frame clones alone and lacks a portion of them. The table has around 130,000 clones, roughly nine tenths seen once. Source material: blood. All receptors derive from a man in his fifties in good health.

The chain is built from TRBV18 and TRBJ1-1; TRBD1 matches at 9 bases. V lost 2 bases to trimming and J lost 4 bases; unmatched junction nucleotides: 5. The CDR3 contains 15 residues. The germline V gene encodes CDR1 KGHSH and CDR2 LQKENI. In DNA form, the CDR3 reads TGTGCCAGCTCACCAGGACAGGGGAGGACCACTGAAGCTTTCTTT. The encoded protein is CASSPGQGRTTEAFF.

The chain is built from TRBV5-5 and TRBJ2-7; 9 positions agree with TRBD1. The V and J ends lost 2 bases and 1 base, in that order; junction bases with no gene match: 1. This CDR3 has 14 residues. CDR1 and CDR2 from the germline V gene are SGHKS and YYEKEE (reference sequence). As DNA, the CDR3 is TGTGCCAGCAGCTTCGGACAGGGGTCCTACGAGCAGTACTTC. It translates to CASSFGQGSYEQYF.

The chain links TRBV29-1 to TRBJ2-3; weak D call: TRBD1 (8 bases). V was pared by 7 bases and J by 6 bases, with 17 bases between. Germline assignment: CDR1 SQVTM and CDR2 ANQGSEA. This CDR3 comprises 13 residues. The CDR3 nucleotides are TGCAGCGGGAGTGGACAGGGAGGGGATACGCAGTATTTT. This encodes CSGSGQGGDTQYF.

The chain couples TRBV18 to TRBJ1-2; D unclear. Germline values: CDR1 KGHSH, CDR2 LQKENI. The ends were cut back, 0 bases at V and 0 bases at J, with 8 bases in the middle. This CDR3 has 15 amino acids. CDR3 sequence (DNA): TGTGCCAGCTCACCACCGTCACACTCTAACTATGGCTACACCTTC. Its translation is CASSPPSHSNYGYTF.

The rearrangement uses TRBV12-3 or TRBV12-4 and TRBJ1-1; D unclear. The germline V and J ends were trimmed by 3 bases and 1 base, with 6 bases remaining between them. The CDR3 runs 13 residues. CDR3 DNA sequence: TGTGCCAGCAGTTTCGACGAGAACACTGAAGCTTTCTTT. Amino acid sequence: CASSFDENTEAFF.

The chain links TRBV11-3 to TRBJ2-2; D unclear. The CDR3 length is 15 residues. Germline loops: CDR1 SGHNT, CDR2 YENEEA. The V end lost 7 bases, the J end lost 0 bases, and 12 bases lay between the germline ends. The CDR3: CASKLSLTNTGELFF. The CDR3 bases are TGTGCCAGCAAACTAAGTTTAACGAACACCGGGGAGCTGTTTTTT.

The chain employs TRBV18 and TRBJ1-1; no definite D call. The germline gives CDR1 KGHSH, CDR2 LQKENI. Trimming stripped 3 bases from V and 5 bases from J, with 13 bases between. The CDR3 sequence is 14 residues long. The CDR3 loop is CASSPDAGGTEAFF. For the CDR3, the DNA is TGTGCCAGCTCACCGGACGCCGGAGGGACTGAAGCTTTCTTT.

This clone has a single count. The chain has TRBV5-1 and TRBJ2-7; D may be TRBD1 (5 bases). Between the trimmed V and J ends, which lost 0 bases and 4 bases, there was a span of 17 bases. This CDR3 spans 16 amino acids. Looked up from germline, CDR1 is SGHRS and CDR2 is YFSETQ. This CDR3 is CASSLAAETVKYEQYF. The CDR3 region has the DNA TGCGCCAGCAGCTTGGCCGCCGAGACAGTTAAATACGAGCAGTACTTC.

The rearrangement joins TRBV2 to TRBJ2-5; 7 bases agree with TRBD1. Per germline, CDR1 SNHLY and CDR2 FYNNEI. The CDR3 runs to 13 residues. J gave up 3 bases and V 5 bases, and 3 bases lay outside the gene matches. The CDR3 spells CASSLQGKETQYF. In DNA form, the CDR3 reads TGTGCCAGCAGTCTACAGGGGAAAGAGACCCAGTACTTC.

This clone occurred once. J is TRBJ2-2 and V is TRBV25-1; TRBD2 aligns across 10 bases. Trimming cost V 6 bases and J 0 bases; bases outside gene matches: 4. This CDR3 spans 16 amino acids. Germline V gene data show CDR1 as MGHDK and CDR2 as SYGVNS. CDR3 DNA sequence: TGTGCCAGCAGGGGTGGACTAGCGGCGAACACCGGGGAGCTGTTTTTT. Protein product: CASRGGLAANTGELFF. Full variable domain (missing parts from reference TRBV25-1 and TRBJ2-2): EADIYQTPRYLVIGTGKKITLECSQTMGHDKMYWYQQDPGMELHLIHYSYGVNSTEKGDLSSESTVSRIRTEHFPLTLESARPSHTSQYLCASRGGLAANTGELFFGEGSRLTVL.

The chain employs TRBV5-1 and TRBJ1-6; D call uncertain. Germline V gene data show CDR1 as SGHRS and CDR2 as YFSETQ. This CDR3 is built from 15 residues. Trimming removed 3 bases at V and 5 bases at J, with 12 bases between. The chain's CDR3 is CASSSSYTDNSPLHF. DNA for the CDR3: TGCGCCAGCAGCTCGAGCTACACGGATAATTCACCCCTCCACTTT.

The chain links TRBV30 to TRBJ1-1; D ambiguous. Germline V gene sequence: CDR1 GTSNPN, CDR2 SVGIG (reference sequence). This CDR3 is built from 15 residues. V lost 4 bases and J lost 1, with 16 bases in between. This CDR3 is CAWIGVRSSNTEAFF. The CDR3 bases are TGTGCCTGGATAGGTGTCAGATCCTCGAACACTGAAGCTTTCTTT.

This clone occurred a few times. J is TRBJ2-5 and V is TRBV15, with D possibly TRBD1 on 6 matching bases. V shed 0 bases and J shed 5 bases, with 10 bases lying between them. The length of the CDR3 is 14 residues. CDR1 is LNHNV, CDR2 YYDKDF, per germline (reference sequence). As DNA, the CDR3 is TGTGCCACCAGCAGAGAGGGGGCTAGGGAGACCCAGTACTTC. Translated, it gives CATSREGARETQYF.

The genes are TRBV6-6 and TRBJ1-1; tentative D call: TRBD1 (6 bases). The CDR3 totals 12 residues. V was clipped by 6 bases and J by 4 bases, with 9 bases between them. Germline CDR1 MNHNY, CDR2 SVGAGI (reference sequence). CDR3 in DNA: TGTGCCAGCAGCGAGGGGGTCACTGAAGCTTTCTTT. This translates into CASSEGVTEAFF.

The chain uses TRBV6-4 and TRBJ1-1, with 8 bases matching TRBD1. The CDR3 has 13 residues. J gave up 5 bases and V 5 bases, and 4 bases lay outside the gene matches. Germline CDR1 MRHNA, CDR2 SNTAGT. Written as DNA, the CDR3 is TGTGCCAGCAGTCCAGGGGGCCGGACTGAAGCTTTCTTT. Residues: CASSPGGRTEAFF.

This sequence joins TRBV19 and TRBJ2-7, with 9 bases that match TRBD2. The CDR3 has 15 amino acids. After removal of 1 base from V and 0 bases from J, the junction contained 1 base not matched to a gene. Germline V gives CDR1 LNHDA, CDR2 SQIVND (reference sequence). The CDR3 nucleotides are TGTGCCAGTAGTATAGGCGGGGGGGCCTCCTACGAGCAGTACTTC. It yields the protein CASSIGGGASYEQYF.

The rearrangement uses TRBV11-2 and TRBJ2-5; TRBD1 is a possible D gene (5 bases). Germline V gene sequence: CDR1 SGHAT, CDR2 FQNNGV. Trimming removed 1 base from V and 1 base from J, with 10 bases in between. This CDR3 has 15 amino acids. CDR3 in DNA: TGTGCCAGCAGCTTAGGGTATAGGGGCCAAGAGACCCAGTACTTC. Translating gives CASSLGYRGQETQYF.

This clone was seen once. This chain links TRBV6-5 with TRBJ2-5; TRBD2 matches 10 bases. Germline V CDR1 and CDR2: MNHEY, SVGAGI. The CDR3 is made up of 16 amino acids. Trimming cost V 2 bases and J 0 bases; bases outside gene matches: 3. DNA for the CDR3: TGTGCCAGCAGTTACCTAGCGGGGGAGCACCAAGAGACCCAGTACTTC. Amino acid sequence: CASSYLAGEHQETQYF.

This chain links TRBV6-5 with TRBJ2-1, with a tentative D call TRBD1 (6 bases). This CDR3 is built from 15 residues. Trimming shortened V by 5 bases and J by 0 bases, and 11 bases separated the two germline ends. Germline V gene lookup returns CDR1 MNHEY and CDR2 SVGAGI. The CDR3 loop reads CASSTTGNSYNEQFF. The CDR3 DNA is TGTGCCAGCAGTACCACAGGGAACTCCTACAATGAGCAGTTCTTC.

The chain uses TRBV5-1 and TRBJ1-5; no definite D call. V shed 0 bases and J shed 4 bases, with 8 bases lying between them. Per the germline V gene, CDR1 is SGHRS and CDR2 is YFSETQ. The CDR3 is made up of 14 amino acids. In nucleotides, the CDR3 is TGCGCCAGCAGCTTGGGGCCTACGAATCAGCCCCAGCATTTT. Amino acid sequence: CASSLGPTNQPQHF.

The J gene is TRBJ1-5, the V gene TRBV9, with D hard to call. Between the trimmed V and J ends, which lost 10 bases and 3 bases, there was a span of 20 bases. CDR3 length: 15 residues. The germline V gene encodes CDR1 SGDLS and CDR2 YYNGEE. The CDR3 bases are TGTGCCGCCCGCCGGGGAACTAGCCCCAATCAGCCCCAGCATTTT. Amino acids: CAARRGTSPNQPQHF.

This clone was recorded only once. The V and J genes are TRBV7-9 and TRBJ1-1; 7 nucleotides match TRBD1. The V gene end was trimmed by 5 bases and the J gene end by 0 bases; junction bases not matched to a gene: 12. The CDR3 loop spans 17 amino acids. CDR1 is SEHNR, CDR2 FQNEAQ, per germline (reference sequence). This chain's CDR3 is CASSPRTGPFMNTEAFF. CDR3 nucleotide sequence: TGTGCCAGCAGCCCTCGGACAGGTCCCTTCATGAACACTGAAGCTTTCTTT.

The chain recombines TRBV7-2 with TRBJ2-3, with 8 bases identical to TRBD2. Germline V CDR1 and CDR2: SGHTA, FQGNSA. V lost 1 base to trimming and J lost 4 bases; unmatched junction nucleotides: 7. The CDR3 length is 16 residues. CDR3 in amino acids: CASSLVKRGFADTQYF. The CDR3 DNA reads TGTGCCAGCAGCTTAGTAAAGCGGGGGTTCGCAGATACGCAGTATTTT.

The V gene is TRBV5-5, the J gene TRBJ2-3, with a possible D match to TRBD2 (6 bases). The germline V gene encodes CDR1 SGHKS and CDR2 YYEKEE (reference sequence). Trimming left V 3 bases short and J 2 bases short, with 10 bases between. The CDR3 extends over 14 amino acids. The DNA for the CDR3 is TGTGCCAGCAGCTCCGGGGACTCCACAGATACGCAGTATTTT. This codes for CASSSGDSTDTQYF.

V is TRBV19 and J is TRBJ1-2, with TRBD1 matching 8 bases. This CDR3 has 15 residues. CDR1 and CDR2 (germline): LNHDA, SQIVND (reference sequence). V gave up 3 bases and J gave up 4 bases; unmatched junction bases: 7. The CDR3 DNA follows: TGTGCCAGTAGTATGGGGACAGGACCCCTCTATGGCTACACCTTC. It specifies CASSMGTGPLYGYTF. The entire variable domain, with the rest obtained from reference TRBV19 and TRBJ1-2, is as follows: DGGITQSPKYLFRKEGQNVTLSCEQNLNHDAMYWYRQDPGQGLRLIYYSQIVNDFQKGDIAEGYSVSREKKESFPLTVTSAQKNPTAFYLCASSMGTGPLYGYTFGSGTRLTVV.

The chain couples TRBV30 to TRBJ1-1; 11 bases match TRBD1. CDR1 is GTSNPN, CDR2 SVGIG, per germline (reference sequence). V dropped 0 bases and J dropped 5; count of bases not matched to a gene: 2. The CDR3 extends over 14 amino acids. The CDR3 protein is CAWSVDRGLTEAFF. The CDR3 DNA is TGTGCCTGGAGTGTGGACAGGGGGCTTACTGAAGCTTTCTTT.

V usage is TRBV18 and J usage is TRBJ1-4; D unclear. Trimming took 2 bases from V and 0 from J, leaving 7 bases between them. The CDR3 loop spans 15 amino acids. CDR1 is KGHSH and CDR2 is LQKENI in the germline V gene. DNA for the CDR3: TGTGCCAGCTCACCAACGGCAGCAACTAATGAAAAACTGTTTTTT. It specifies CASSPTAATNEKLFF.

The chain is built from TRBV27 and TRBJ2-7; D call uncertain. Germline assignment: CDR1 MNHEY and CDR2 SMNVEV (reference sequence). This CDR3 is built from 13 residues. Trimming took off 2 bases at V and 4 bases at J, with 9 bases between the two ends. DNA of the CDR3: TGTGCCAGCAGTTTAAGGCCAGCTTACGAGCAGTACTTC. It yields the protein CASSLRPAYEQYF.

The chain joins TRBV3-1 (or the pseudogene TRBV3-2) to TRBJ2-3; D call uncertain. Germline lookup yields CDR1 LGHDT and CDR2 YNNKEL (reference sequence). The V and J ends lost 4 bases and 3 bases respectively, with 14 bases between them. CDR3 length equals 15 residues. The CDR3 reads CASSPGSSRTDTQYF. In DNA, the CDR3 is TGTGCCAGCAGCCCCGGATCATCCCGGACAGATACGCAGTATTTT.

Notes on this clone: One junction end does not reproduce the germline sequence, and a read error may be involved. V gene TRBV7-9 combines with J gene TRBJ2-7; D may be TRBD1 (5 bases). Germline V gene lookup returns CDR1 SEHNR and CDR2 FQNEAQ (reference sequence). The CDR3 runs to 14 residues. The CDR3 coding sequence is TGTGCCAGCACCTTAGGGGATGCTCCCTACGAGCAGTACTTC. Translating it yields CASTLGDAPYEQYF.

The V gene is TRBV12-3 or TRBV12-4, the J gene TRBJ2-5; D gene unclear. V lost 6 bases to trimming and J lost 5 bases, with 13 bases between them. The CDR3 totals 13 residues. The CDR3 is CASSLTSWETQYF. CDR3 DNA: TGTGCCAGCAGCCTAACAAGTTGGGAGACCCAGTACTTC.